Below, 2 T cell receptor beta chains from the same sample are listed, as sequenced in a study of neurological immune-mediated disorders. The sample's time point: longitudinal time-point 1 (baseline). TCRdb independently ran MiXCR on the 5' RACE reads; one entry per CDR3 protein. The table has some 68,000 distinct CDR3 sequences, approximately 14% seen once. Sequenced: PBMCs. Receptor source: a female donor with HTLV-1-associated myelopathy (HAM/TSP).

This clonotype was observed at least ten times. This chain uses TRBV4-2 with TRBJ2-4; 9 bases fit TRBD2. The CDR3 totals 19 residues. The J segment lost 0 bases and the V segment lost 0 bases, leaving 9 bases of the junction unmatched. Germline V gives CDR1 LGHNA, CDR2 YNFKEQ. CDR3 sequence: CASSQDAAGGSLAKNIQYF. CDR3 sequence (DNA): TGTGCCAGCAGCCAAGATGCCGCGGGGGGGAGCCTAGCCAAAAACATTCAGTACTTC.

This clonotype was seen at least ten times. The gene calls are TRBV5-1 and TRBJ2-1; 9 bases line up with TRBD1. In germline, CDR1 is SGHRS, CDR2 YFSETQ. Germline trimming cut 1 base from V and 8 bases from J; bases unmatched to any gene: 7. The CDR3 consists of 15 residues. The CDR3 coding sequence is TGCGCCAGCAGCTTGATACGCCGGGACAGGGATGAGCAGTTCTTC. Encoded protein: CASSLIRRDRDEQFF.